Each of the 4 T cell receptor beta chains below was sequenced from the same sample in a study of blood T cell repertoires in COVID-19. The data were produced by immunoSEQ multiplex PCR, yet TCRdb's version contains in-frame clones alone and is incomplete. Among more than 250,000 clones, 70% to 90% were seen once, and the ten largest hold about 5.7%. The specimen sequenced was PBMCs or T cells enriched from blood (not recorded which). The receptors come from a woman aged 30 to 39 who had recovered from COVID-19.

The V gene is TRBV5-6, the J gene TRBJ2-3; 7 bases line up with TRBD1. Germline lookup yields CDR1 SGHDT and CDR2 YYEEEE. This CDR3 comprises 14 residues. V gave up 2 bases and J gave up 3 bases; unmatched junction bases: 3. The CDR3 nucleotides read TGTGCCAGCAGCTTTGACAGGGTGACAGATACGCAGTATTTT. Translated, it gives CASSFDRVTDTQYF.

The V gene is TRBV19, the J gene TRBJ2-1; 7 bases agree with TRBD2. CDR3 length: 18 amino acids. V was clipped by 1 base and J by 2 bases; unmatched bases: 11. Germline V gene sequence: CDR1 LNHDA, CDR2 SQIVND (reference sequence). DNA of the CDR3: TGTGCCAGTAGTATAGGACAAGCATGGGAGGGCGCCTACAATGAGCAGTTCTTC. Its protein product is CASSIGQAWEGAYNEQFF.

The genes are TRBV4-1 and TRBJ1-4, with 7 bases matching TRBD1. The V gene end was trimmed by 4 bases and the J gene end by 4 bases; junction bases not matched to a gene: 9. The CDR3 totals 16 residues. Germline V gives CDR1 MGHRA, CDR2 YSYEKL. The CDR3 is CASSRATGLLNEKLFF. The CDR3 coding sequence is TGCGCCAGCAGCCGGGCGACAGGGCTCCTTAATGAAAAACTGTTTTTT.

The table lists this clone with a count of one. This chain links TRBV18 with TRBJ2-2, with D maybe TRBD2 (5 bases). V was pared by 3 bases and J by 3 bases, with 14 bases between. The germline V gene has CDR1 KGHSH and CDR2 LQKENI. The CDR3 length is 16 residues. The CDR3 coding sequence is TGTGCCAGCTCACCGGTCTTCGTCGGGGACACCGGGGAGCTGTTTTTT. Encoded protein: CASSPVFVGDTGELFF.